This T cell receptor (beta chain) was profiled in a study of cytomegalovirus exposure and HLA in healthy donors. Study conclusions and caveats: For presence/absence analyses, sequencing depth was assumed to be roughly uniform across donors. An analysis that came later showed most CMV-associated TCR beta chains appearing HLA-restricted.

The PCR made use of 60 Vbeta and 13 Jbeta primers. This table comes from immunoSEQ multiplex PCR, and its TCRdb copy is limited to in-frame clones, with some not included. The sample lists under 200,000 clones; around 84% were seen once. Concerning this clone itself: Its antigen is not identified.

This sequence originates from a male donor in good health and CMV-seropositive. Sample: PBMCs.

CDR3 protein: CASTPGGEWGQPQHF. The CDR3 nucleotides read TGTGCCAGCACCCCGGGGGGGGAATGGGGTCAGCCCCAGCATTTT. The V and J genes are TRBV7-2 and TRBJ1-5; tentative D call: TRBD1 (5 bases). V dropped 7 bases and J dropped 6 bases, with 19 bases sitting between them. This CDR3 comprises 15 residues. CDR1 is SGHTA and CDR2 is FQGNSA in the germline V gene.